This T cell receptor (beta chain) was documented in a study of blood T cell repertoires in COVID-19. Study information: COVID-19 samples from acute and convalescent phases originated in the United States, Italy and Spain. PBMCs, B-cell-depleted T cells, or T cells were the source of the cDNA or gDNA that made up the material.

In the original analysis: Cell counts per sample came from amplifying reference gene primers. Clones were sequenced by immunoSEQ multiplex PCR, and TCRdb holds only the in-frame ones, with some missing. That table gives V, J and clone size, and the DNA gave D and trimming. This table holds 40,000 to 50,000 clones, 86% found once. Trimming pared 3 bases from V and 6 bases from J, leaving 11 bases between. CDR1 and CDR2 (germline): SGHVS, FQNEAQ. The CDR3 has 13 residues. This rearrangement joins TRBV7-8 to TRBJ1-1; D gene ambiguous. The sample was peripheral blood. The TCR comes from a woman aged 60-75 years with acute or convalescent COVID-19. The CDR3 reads CASSLSVSAEAFF. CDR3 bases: TGTGCCAGCAGCTTGTCGGTATCCGCTGAAGCTTTCTTT.